These 27 T cell receptor beta chains were all obtained from the same sample, sequenced in a study of early T cells in non-severe SARS-CoV-2 infection. Via MiXCR, TCRdb re-called the 5' RACE reads, giving one row per CDR3 protein. Found here are around 40,000 distinct CDR3 sequences, about 6% of them singletons; the top ten hold around 4.8%. Sequenced: whole blood. These receptors originate from an adult who was a healthcare worker with PCR-confirmed SARS-CoV-2 infection or an uninfected control (not recorded which).

In this sample, this clonotype turned up many times. The rearrangement links TRBV18 to TRBJ2-7; perhaps TRBD1 as D (7 bases). V lost 5 bases and J 3 bases, leaving 14 bases between the germline ends. Germline V lookup: CDR1 KGHSH, CDR2 LQKENI. CDR3 size: 14 residues. The CDR3 DNA is TGTGCCAGCTCAGTTCCGCAGGGGGGCTACGAGCAGTACTTC. This codes for CASSVPQGGYEQYF. Full variable domain (outside the CDR3, taken from reference TRBV18 and TRBJ2-7): NAGVMQNPRHLVRRRGQEARLRCSPMKGHSHVYWYRQLPEEGLKFMVYLQKENIIDESGMPKERFSAEFPKEGPSILRIQQVVRGDSAAYFCASSVPQGGYEQYFGPGTRLTVT.

The V gene is TRBV29-1, the J gene TRBJ1-4, with TRBD1 matching 9 bases. The CDR3 contains 12 residues. J gave up 7 bases and V 7 bases, and 4 bases lay outside the gene matches. Germline CDR1 is SQVTM and CDR2 is ANQGSEA. The CDR3 region has the DNA TGCAGCGCCGGGACAGGGAGTGAAAAACTGTTTTTT. Translated: CSAGTGSEKLFF.

In this sample, this clonotype turned up a few times. The chain links TRBV29-1 to TRBJ2-2; 10 nucleotides align to TRBD1. The V and J ends lost 0 bases and 6 bases, in that order; junction bases with no gene match: 4. This CDR3 has 15 residues. Germline CDR1 is SQVTM and CDR2 is ANQGSEA. Written as DNA, the CDR3 is TGCAGCGTTGAAGAGGGGACAGGGGAGGCCGGGGAGCTGTTTTTT. Protein: CSVEEGTGEAGELFF.

This clonotype turned up a few times. The chain has TRBV3-1 and TRBJ2-2, with a tentative D call TRBD2 (5 bases). V was cut by 5 bases and J by 3 bases, with 10 bases left in between. Germline assignment: CDR1 LGHDT and CDR2 YNNKEL (reference sequence). This CDR3 contains 14 residues. The CDR3 reads CASSSGGDTGELFF. DNA of the CDR3: TGTGCCAGCAGCTCCGGAGGAGACACCGGGGAGCTGTTTTTT.

The table lists this clonotype with many counts. The chain carries TRBV4-2 and TRBJ2-7, with D tentatively TRBD1 (7 bases). With 5 bases removed from V and 2 bases from J, the gap between germline ends came to 16 bases. Germline CDR1 LGHNA, CDR2 YNFKEQ. The CDR3 covers 15 residues. The CDR3: CASSEGASAAYEQYF. As DNA, the CDR3 is TGTGCCAGCAGCGAGGGGGCTAGCGCTGCCTACGAGCAGTACTTC.

This clonotype was counted at least ten times. The chain combines TRBV20-1 with TRBJ2-5; D may be TRBD2 (6 bases). The CDR3 covers 14 residues. V lost 6 bases, J lost 4 bases, and 18 bases lay in between. The germline V gene encodes CDR1 DFQATT and CDR2 SNEGSKA (reference sequence). The CDR3 loop is CSARFPSVRETQYF. For the CDR3, the DNA is TGCAGTGCCAGGTTCCCTAGCGTCCGAGAGACCCAGTACTTC.

This clonotype was observed at least ten times. This rearrangement joins TRBV7-9 to TRBJ1-6; TRBD1 might be the D (5 bases). V gave up 1 base and J gave up 5 bases, with 6 bases separating them. The CDR3 sequence is 14 residues long. Germline-derived CDR1 and CDR2 are SEHNR and FQNEAQ (reference sequence). CDR3 sequence reads: CASSLEGNNSPLHF. For the CDR3, the DNA is TGTGCCAGCAGCTTAGAGGGGAATAATTCACCCCTCCACTTT.

This clonotype was seen ten or more times. The chain uses TRBV10-2 and TRBJ2-3, with 9 positions matching TRBD2. V shed 7 bases and J 5 bases; nucleotides not matched to a gene: 7. The germline V gene has CDR1 WSHSY and CDR2 SAAADI. The CDR3 runs to 14 residues. The CDR3 bases are TGCGCCAGCACCGAAGCGGGAGGAGGAGATACGCAGTATTTT. Protein product: CASTEAGGGDTQYF.

This clonotype was seen ten or more times. The rearrangement joins TRBV29-1 to TRBJ2-2; D call uncertain. Germline V CDR1 and CDR2: SQVTM, ANQGSEA. CDR3 length: 13 amino acids. The V end lost 2 bases, the J end lost 2 bases, and 6 bases lay between the germline ends. In DNA, the CDR3 is TGCAGCGTTGAACAGCTTAACACCGGGGAGCTGTTTTTT. It translates to CSVEQLNTGELFF.

The CDR3 spells CASSPLSNSPLHF. The CDR3 region has the DNA TGTGCCAGCAGTCCCCTTAGTAATTCACCCCTCCACTTT. The rearrangement uses TRBV28 and TRBJ1-6, with D unresolved. Germline-derived CDR1 and CDR2 are MDHEN and SYDVKM. There are 13 residues in the CDR3. V lost 5 bases to trimming and J lost 6 bases, with 8 bases between them.

V is TRBV6-6 and J is TRBJ2-3; 8 bases line up with TRBD2. CDR1 is MNHNY, CDR2 SVGAGI, per germline (reference sequence). This CDR3 is built from 14 residues. Germline trimming cut 10 bases from V and 3 bases from J; bases unmatched to any gene: 9. This CDR3 is CATFQRESTDTQYF. CDR3 DNA sequence: TGTGCCACATTCCAGCGGGAGTCGACAGATACGCAGTATTTT.

The V and J genes are TRBV7-6 and TRBJ1-1, with 7 nucleotides matching TRBD1. Germline assignment: CDR1 SGHVS and CDR2 FNYEAQ. The CDR3 contains 16 residues. V was clipped by 0 bases and J by 1 base; unmatched bases: 5. The CDR3 region is CASSLASGQQNTEAFF. CDR3 nucleotide sequence: TGTGCCAGCAGCTTAGCGTCGGGACAGCAGAACACTGAAGCTTTCTTT.

This clonotype showed up many times. CDR3 in amino acids: CASSYSGQTQYF. The CDR3 coding sequence is TGTGCCAGCAGTTACTCCGGCCAGACCCAGTACTTC. The chain joins TRBV6-6 to TRBJ2-5; D not certain. V lost 0 bases and J lost 6, with 5 bases in between. This CDR3 has 12 amino acids. CDR1 MNHNY and CDR2 SVGAGI come from the germline V gene (reference sequence).

The V call is TRBV18, the J call TRBJ1-1; D remains ambiguous. CDR3 length: 15 residues. Germline CDR1 reads KGHSH; CDR2 reads LQKENI. V was cut by 6 bases and J by 0 bases, with 14 bases left in between. The CDR3 here is CASSPRTTVNTEAFF. The CDR3, as DNA: TGTGCCAGCTCGCCCCGAACGACGGTGAACACTGAAGCTTTCTTT.

This clonotype has at least ten counts. This chain uses TRBV28 with TRBJ2-7; no clear D gene. Germline values: CDR1 MDHEN, CDR2 SYDVKM. The CDR3 has 12 residues. Trimming removed 6 bases from V and 2 bases from J, with 8 bases in between. The CDR3 reads CASSPGPYEQYF. In DNA, the CDR3 is TGTGCCAGCAGCCCCGGACCCTACGAGCAGTACTTC.

This clonotype showed up just a few times. This chain connects TRBV7-9 to TRBJ1-2; TRBD1 is a possible D gene (6 bases). Deletions cut 6 bases from V and 0 bases from J, with 11 bases between. The CDR3 runs to 14 residues. Germline-derived CDR1 and CDR2 are SEHNR and FQNEAQ (reference sequence). In nucleotides, the CDR3 is TGTGCCAGCAGTCTCTGGACAGCTAACTATGGCTACACCTTC. It codes for CASSLWTANYGYTF.

This clonotype was observed at least ten times. The chain uses TRBV3-1 and TRBJ2-2; tentative D call: TRBD2 (6 bases). Germline assignment: CDR1 LGHDT and CDR2 YNNKEL (reference sequence). CDR3 size: 17 residues. V lost 4 bases and J 7 bases, leaving 22 bases between the germline ends. The CDR3 DNA is TGTGCCAGCAGCCGGTTTGAGACTGGGAGGAGTAACGGGGAGCTGTTTTTT. Protein sequence: CASSRFETGRSNGELFF.

This clonotype was recorded a few times. The chain is built from TRBV4-1 and TRBJ2-1; D remains ambiguous. The CDR3 contains 17 residues. Trimming shortened V by 2 bases and J by 2 bases, and 16 bases separated the two germline ends. CDR1 and CDR2 from the germline V gene are MGHRA and YSYEKL. The CDR3 region is CASSQHSTQQPYNEQFF. CDR3 nucleotide sequence: TGCGCCAGCAGCCAACACTCAACCCAACAGCCCTACAATGAGCAGTTCTTC.

The sample holds many counts of this clonotype. The chain is built from TRBV11-2 and TRBJ2-7, with 8 bases matching TRBD2. CDR1 SGHAT and CDR2 FQNNGV come from the germline V gene. Trimming cost V 6 bases and J 5 bases; bases outside gene matches: 12. The CDR3 runs 15 residues. The CDR3 is CASRSIGGRRNEQYF. The CDR3 nucleotides read TGTGCCAGCAGATCCATCGGCGGGAGGCGGAACGAGCAGTACTTC.

This clonotype came up many times. The rearrangement uses TRBV11-2 and TRBJ2-3, with D possibly TRBD2 on 6 matching bases. The germline V gene has CDR1 SGHAT and CDR2 FQNNGV. This CDR3 has 13 amino acids. The ends were cut back, 3 bases at V and 3 bases at J, with 7 bases in the middle. DNA for the CDR3: TGTGCCAGCAGCTTCCGGGGGACAGATACGCAGTATTTT. Translated: CASSFRGTDTQYF.

About this clonotype: A much larger clone differs by one base, so this may be a read error. The CDR3 carries no conserved terminal phenylalanine or tryptophan, so it likely arises from a read error. This sequence joins TRBV12-3 or TRBV12-4 and TRBJ1-6; D uncertain. V was shortened by 3 bases and J by 4 bases, with 7 bases between the two germline ends. CDR3 size: 14 residues. The chain's CDR3 is CASSFPSYNSPLHL. In DNA form, the CDR3 reads TGTGCCAGCAGTTTTCCTTCGTATAATTCACCCCTCCACCTT.

In this sample, this clonotype turned up a few times. J is TRBJ2-7 and V is TRBV7-8, with D unresolved. V dropped 1 base and J dropped 1 base, with 2 bases sitting between them. Germline loops: CDR1 SGHVS, CDR2 FQNEAQ. CDR3 length equals 12 residues. For the CDR3, the DNA is TGTGCCAGCAGCTTAGAATCCTACGAGCAGTACTTC. It specifies CASSLESYEQYF.

Note on this clonotype: A much larger clone differs by one base, so this may be a read error. The gene calls are TRBV5-5 and TRBJ2-3; the D is unclear. Deletions cut 0 bases from V and 2 bases from J, with 10 bases between. The CDR3 covers 15 residues. The germline V gene has CDR1 SGHKS and CDR2 YYEKEE (reference sequence). Here the CDR3 reads CASSLDLTTTDTQYF. The CDR3, as DNA: TGTGCCAGCAGCTTGGATCTGACAACCACAGATACGCAGTATTTT. The full variable domain, its missing parts supplied by reference TRBV5-5 and TRBJ2-3, is DAGVTQSPTHLIKTRGQQVTLRCSPISGHKSVSWYQQVLGQGPQFIFQYYEKEERGRGNFPDRFSARQFPNYSSELNVNALLLGDSALYLCASSLDLTTTDTQYFGPGTRLTVL.

This clonotype was picked up many times. The chain links TRBV12-3 or TRBV12-4 to TRBJ2-1; the D gene is possibly TRBD2 (6 bases). The CDR3 extends over 15 amino acids. V was shortened by 7 bases and J by 7 bases, with 20 bases between the two germline ends. The CDR3 bases are TGTGCCAGCACCGGGACTGTCAACATGCAGAATGAGCAGTTCTTC. Translated: CASTGTVNMQNEQFF.

At least ten counts were recorded for this clonotype. The rearrangement joins TRBV7-2 to TRBJ2-7; D may be TRBD2 (6 bases). Per germline, CDR1 SGHTA and CDR2 FQGNSA. V lost 3 bases and J 5 bases, leaving 11 bases between the germline ends. The CDR3 contains 13 residues. The CDR3 bases are TGTGCCAGCAGCTTTAGCGGATGGGACGAGCAGTACTTC. This sequence encodes CASSFSGWDEQYF.

This clonotype was seen repeatedly, ten times or more. The chain combines TRBV5-1 with TRBJ2-7, with 8 bases identical to TRBD2. Germline values: CDR1 SGHRS, CDR2 YFSETQ. J lost 5 bases, V lost 4 bases, and 8 bases had no gene match. The CDR3 has 14 amino acids. The CDR3 protein is CASSAQTSADEQYF. The CDR3 coding sequence is TGCGCCAGCAGCGCCCAGACTAGCGCGGACGAGCAGTACTTC.

The chain carries TRBV7-2 and TRBJ2-7; D possibly corresponds to TRBD2 (5 bases). Germline V gene lookup returns CDR1 SGHTA and CDR2 FQGNSA. Trimming removed 2 bases from V and 4 bases from J, with 9 bases in between. This CDR3 spans 13 amino acids. Here the CDR3 reads CASSLSLAYEQYF. The DNA of the CDR3 is TGTGCCAGCAGCTTATCGCTAGCTTACGAGCAGTACTTC.